This T cell receptor (beta chain) emerged from a study of cytomegalovirus exposure and HLA in healthy donors. Points on this clone: The antigen is undetermined.

The PCR employed 60 Vbeta primers together with 13 Jbeta primers. Source study methods: In a later analysis, the count reached about 75 million unique TCR beta chains, with roughly 9.9 million shared. Some clones are missing from TCRdb's copy, which holds only in-frame ones; the method was immunoSEQ multiplex PCR. V and J calls and clone size are those listed in that table; D and trimming were worked out from the DNA. The data show roughly 55,000 clones, roughly 77% seen once. Notes on the study in general: Confirmation in vitro established that three CMV-associated chains were specific for CMV antigens. Evidence from a later analysis indicated that most CMV-associated TCR beta chains looked HLA-restricted. The listing of 150 or so TCR beta chains classed them as cytomegalovirus-associated.

The CDR3 is 14 residues long. With 6 bases removed from V and 3 bases from J, the gap between germline ends came to 15 bases. Germline V gene sequence: CDR1 KGHSH, CDR2 LQKENI. The clonotype originates from a female donor in good health and CMV-seronegative. The V call is TRBV18, the J call TRBJ2-7, with a weak D call TRBD1 (6 bases). Input material: PBMCs. This CDR3 reads CASSPTGFGYEQYF. The CDR3 DNA is TGTGCCAGCTCCCCTACAGGGTTCGGCTACGAGCAGTACTTC.